This entry lists 6 T cell receptor beta chains sequenced from one sample in a study of OX40 agonist ivuxolimab in advanced cancers. Method: immunoSEQ multiplex PCR; TCRdb's copy keeps in-frame clones and lacks some. Here the sample spans about 30,000 clones, 84% being singletons. Material: CD4+ or CD8+ T cells sorted from blood, obtained in a trial of the OX40 agonist ivuxolimab. The receptors here all came from an adult with an advanced solid tumor such as melanoma, head and neck, liver or kidney cancer.

As to this clone: Germline and junction disagree at one end, which may indicate a read error. The chain carries TRBV30 and TRBJ2-7; TRBD1 matches 9 bases. The CDR3 runs 13 residues. CDR1 and CDR2 from the germline V gene are GTSNPN and SVGIG (reference sequence). CDR3: CAWSVSSPGQGNF. The CDR3 DNA reads as TGTGCCTGGAGTGTTTCATCTCCGGGACAGGGAAACTTC.

This clone came up once. The junction departs from germline at one end; a sequencing error may be responsible. The V call is TRBV10-2, the J call TRBJ1-1; TRBD1 matches 8 bases. This CDR3 is built from 14 residues. Germline CDR1 WSHSY, CDR2 SAAADI. The CDR3 sequence is CASSRTGMKTEAFF. CDR3 in DNA: TGCGCCAGCAGTAGGACAGGGATGAAGACTGAAGCTTTCTTT.

The chain has TRBV5-4 and TRBJ2-7; TRBD1 matches 9 bases. The V segment lost 5 bases and the J segment 0 bases; nucleotides outside the gene matches: 6. This CDR3 contains 15 residues. Germline V gene lookup returns CDR1 SGHNT and CDR2 YYREEE (reference sequence). The CDR3 loop is CASRAPGQGSYEQYF. The CDR3 DNA sequence: TGTGCCAGCAGGGCTCCGGGACAGGGCTCCTACGAGCAGTACTTC.

The V and J genes are TRBV19 and TRBJ2-7, with a weak D call TRBD1 (5 bases). Trimming took off 1 base at V and 3 bases at J, with 7 bases between the two ends. Germline-derived CDR1 and CDR2 are LNHDA and SQIVND (reference sequence). The CDR3 sequence is 13 residues long. Here the CDR3 reads CASSIADSYEQYF. Written as DNA, the CDR3 is TGTGCCAGTAGTATAGCCGACAGCTACGAGCAGTACTTC.

This chain uses TRBV30 with TRBJ2-1; 9 nucleotides line up with TRBD2. There are 17 residues in the CDR3. The V gene's germline CDR1 is GTSNPN and CDR2 SVGIG (reference sequence). Trimming removed 3 bases from V and 7 bases from J; junction bases left unmatched: 16. The CDR3 here is CAWRPWSGRGGRNEQFF. CDR3 in DNA: TGTGCCTGGAGGCCCTGGTCGGGGCGGGGGGGCCGGAATGAGCAGTTCTTC.

The V call is TRBV21-1, the J call TRBJ1-1. TRBV21-1 is recorded as a pseudogene. This CDR3 has 13 residues. CDR3 DNA: TGTGCCAGCAGCAAAGCTGGGACGGCCGAAGCTTTCTTT. Residues: CASSKAGTAEAFF.